This T cell receptor (beta chain) was observed in a study of molecular identifiers for immune sequencing clone quantification. TCRdb independently ran MiXCR on the PCR reads; one entry per CDR3 protein. The data show 37,000 or so distinct CDR3 sequences, with roughly 18% seen just once and roughly 6.9% held by the top ten. This clonotype was picked up many times. Germline V gives CDR1 SGHDN, CDR2 FVKESK. With V trimmed by 4 bases and J by 5 bases, 3 bases remained unmatched. This CDR3 is built from 14 residues. Sequences were obtained from naive CD8+ T cells from blood, with Jurkat cell RNA spiked in. Stated subset: FACS-sorted CD8+CD4-CCR7+CD45RA+ naive T cells. The sequence came from a human donor in good health. Some libraries in this study had Jurkat cell RNA spiked in. V usage is TRBV14 and J usage is TRBJ2-4, with 9 bases that match TRBD1. The CDR3 region is CASSRGQGQNIQYF. CDR3 nucleotides: TGTGCCAGCAGCCGAGGACAGGGGCAAAACATTCAGTACTTC.